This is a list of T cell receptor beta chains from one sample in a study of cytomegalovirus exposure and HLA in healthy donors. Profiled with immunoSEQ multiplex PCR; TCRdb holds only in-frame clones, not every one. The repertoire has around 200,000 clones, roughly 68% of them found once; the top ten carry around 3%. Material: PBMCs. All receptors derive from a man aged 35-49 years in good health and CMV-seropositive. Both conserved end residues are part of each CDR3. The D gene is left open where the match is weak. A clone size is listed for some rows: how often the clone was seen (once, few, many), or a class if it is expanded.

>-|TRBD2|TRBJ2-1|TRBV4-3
TGCGCCAGCAGCCAAGGACTAGCGGGGGGGCCTCATGAGCAGTTCTTC
CASSQGLAGGPHEQFF
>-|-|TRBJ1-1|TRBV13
TGTGCCAGCAGCTTAATCACTAGGGTCACTGAAGCTTTCTTT
CASSLITRVTEAFF
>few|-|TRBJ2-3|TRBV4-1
TGCGCCAGCAGCCAAGTTGCGGGGGCCCTCGGGGATACGCAGTATTTT
CASSQVAGALGDTQYF
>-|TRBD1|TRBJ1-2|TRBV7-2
TGTGCCAGCAGCCGGGACAGGGGGCATGGCTACACCTTC
CASSRDRGHGYTF
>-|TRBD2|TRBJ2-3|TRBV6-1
TGTGCCAGCTCGCCGTTGTCGGGGGGAATGGGTACGCAGTATTTT
CASSPLSGGMGTQYF
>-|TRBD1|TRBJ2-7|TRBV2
TGTGCCAGCAGGGGGGACAGTACCTACGAGCAGTACTTC
CASRGDSTYEQYF
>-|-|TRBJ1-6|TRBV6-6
TGTGCCAGCAGTTACGACAGAAGCTCCTATAATTCACCCCTCCACTTT
CASSYDRSSYNSPLHF
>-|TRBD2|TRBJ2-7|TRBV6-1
TGTGCCAGCAGGGGCGGGACTACGGGCGAGCAGTACTTC
CASRGGTTGEQYF
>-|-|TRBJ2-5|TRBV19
TGTGCCAGTAGTAGGGCAGGGGTGGACCAAGAGACCCAGTACTTC
CASSRAGVDQETQYF
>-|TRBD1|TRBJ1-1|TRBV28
TGTGCCAGCAGCACACAGGGGACAGGGGGAAACACTGAAGCTTTCTTT
CASSTQGTGGNTEAFF
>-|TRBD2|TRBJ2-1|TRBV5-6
TGTGCCAGCAGCCCTAGCGGGGGGTTCCCGCGTGAGCAGTTCTTC
CASSPSGGFPREQFF
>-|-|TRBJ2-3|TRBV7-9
TGTTCCAGCAGCCTGTTCGGAGCGGGCCTTAGCACAGATACGCAGTATTTT
CSSSLFGAGLSTDTQYF
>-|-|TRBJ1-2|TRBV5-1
TGCGCCAGCAGCTTGGAGCAGGGCCACTATGGCTACACCTTC
CASSLEQGHYGYTF
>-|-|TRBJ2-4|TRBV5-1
TGCGCCAGCAGCTTGAACCAGGGGCTTAAAAACATTCAGTACTTC
CASSLNQGLKNIQYF
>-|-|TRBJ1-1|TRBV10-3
TGTGCCATCAGTGAGGTTGTGGGAGGGTATACAACACGGCGAGGAGCTTTCTTT
CAISEVVGGYTTRRGAFF
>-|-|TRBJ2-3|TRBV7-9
TGTGCCAGCAGCTTAGTGAGCGGTTCCAAGGATACGCAGTATTTT
CASSLVSGSKDTQYF
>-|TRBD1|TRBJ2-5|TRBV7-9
TGTGCCAGCAGCTTATCCCGGACAGGGCGGGAGACCCAGTACTTC
CASSLSRTGRETQYF
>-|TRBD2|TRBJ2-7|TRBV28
TGTGCCAGCGTCGGGGGGGCCAGCTACGAGCAGTACTTC
CASVGGASYEQYF
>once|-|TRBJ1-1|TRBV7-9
TGTGCCAGCAGCTTGTTAGGGAGGGACACTGAAGCTTTCTTT
CASSLLGRDTEAFF
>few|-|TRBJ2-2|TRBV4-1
TGCGCCAGCAGCCAACAAGCAGGGGCCGGGGAGCTGTTTTTT
CASSQQAGAGELFF
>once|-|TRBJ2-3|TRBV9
TGTGCCAGCAGTCCAGCTAGCGTTCCCACAGATACGCAGTATTTT
CASSPASVPTDTQYF
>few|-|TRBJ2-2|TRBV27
TGTGCCAGCAGGTCACAGGGCAACACCGGGGAGCTGTTTTTT
CASRSQGNTGELFF
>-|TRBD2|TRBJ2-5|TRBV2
TGTGCCAGCAGCTTCTCTCGCGGGGGTAACCAAGAGACCCAGTACTTC
CASSFSRGGNQETQYF
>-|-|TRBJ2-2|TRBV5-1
TGCGCCAGCAGCCGGACAGCCAACACCGGGGAGCTGTTTTTT
CASSRTANTGELFF
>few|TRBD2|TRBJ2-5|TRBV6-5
TGTGCCAGCAGTTACTCCCTCGGGGGGTCAGAGACCCAGTACTTC
CASSYSLGGSETQYF
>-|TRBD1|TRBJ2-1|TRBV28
TGTGCCAGCAGTTTGTACGGGACAGGGATTCTCAATGAGCAGTTCTTC
CASSLYGTGILNEQFF
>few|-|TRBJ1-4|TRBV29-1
TGCAGCGTTGGGTACGCAGGGACTAATGAAAAACTGTTTTTT
CSVGYAGTNEKLFF
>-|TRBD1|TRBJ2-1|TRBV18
TGTGCCAGCTCACCCACAGGGGGTTCCTACAATGAGCAGTTCTTC
CASSPTGGSYNEQFF
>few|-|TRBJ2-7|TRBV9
TGTGCCAGCAGCGTAGGTCGGGGGAGCGACGAGCAGTACTTC
CASSVGRGSDEQYF
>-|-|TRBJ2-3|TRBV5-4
TGTGCCAGCAGCTTGGGAGCGAGCACAGATACGCAGTATTTT
CASSLGASTDTQYF
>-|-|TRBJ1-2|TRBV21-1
TGTGCCAGCAGCACACAAGACCACAGGGGCGAGAACGATGGCTACACCTTC
CASSTQDHRGENDGYTF
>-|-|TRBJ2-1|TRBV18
TGTGCCAGCTCATCACAACGGGACACCTACAATGAGCAGTTCTTC
CASSSQRDTYNEQFF
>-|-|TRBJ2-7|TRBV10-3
TGTGCCATCAGTGTTGCCGGGGAAGAGTACGAGCAGTACTTC
CAISVAGEEYEQYF
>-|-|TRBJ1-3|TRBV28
TGTGCCAGCAGTTATTCCGCTGGAAACACCATATATTTT
CASSYSAGNTIYF
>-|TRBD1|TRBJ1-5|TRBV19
TGTGCCAGTACCCCGGGACAGGGTCAGCCCCAGCATTTT
CASTPGQGQPQHF
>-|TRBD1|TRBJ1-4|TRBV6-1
TGTGCCAGCAGTGTGGAGACAGGGGGAGGTGAAAAACTGTTTTTT
CASSVETGGGEKLFF